The clone carrying this T cell receptor beta chain was observed many times. Its target is unknown. The ends lost 5 bases at V and 5 bases at J; junction bases unmatched: 9. There are 16 residues in the CDR3. Germline loops: CDR1 SGHAT, CDR2 FQNNGV. The source of the sample is a study of breast tumors, draining lymph nodes, adjacent tissues. In TCRdb, the multiplex PCR reads were re-called with MiXCR into one record per CDR3 protein. The data hold about 13,000 distinct CDR3 sequences, with roughly 62% observed a single time. Study-wide points: Tumor TCR diversity was below lymph nodes but above nontumor tissue. Luminal-like breast cancer showed significantly greater tumor-nontumor repertoire similarity than basal-like breast cancer did. Findings are consistent with lymph node origin and intratumoral expansion of most tumor T cells. Data only fit, rather than demonstrated, lymph node origin of most tumor T cells.

The sequence came from a female donor with breast cancer. Some clones in this sample may be carry-over from other donors' samples. The sequenced sample was tumor-adjacent breast tissue. This sequence joins TRBV11-2 and TRBJ2-5; TRBD1 matches 12 bases. The CDR3 DNA reads TGTGCCAGCAGCAAGGGACAGGGGGCCCACGGGGAGACCCAGTACTTC. It translates to CASSKGQGAHGETQYF. Full variable domain (outside the CDR3, taken from reference TRBV11-2 and TRBJ2-5): EAGVAQSPRYKIIEKRQSVAFWCNPISGHATLYWYQQILGQGPKLLIQFQNNGVVDDSQLPKDRFSAERLKGVDSTLKIQPAKLEDSAVYLCASSKGQGAHGETQYFGPGTRLLVL.